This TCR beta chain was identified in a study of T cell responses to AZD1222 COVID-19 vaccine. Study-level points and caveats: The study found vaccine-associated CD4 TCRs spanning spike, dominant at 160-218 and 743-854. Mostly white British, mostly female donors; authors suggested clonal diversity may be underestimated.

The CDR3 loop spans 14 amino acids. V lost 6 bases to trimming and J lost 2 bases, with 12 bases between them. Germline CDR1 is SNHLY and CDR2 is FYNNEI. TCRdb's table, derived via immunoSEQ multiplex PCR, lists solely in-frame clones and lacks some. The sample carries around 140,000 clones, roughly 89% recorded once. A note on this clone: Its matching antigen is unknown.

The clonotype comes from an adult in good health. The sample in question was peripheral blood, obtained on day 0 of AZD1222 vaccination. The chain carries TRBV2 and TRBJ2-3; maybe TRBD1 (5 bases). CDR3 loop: CASRKRGYTDTQYF. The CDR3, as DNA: TGTGCCAGCAGAAAAAGGGGATACACAGATACGCAGTATTTT.